These 3 T cell receptor beta chains came from one sample sequenced in a study of early T cells in non-severe SARS-CoV-2 infection. TCRdb reprocessed the 5' RACE reads via MiXCR and lists one record per CDR3 protein. The data contain tens of thousands of distinct CDR3 sequences, less than 9.5% of them singletons. Material: whole blood, obtained at baseline. The receptors were gathered from an adult who was a healthcare worker with PCR-confirmed SARS-CoV-2 infection or an uninfected control (not recorded which).

This clonotype was counted a few times. This chain joins TRBV11-2 and TRBJ2-3; D is unresolved. V lost 5 bases and J lost 6, with 21 bases in between. CDR3 length equals 16 residues. Germline V gene sequence: CDR1 SGHAT, CDR2 FQNNGV. CDR3 protein: CASSASQSSTLDTQYF. The CDR3 nucleotides are TGTGCCAGCAGCGCCTCGCAGTCGTCGACCCTTGATACGCAGTATTTT.

This clonotype has ten or more counts. The V call is TRBV11-3, the J call TRBJ2-5; 8 bases map to TRBD2. The CDR3 extends over 17 amino acids. V was clipped by 1 base and J by 5 bases; unmatched bases: 12. Germline CDR1 SGHNT, CDR2 YENEEA. As DNA, the CDR3 is TGTGCCAGCAGCTTAGGCCGGGAGGGCCTCTTTGCTGAGACCCAGTACTTC. This translates into CASSLGREGLFAETQYF.

This clonotype was seen ten or more times. The chain recombines TRBV27 with TRBJ2-4, with a weak D call TRBD1 (6 bases). Germline V gene sequence: CDR1 MNHEY, CDR2 SMNVEV (reference sequence). Trimming removed 5 bases at V and 5 bases at J, with 13 bases between. The CDR3 sequence is 14 residues long. As DNA, the CDR3 is TGTGCCAGCAGTGTTTCGACAGGTCAAAACATTCAGTACTTC. Encoded protein: CASSVSTGQNIQYF.